This is a list of T cell receptor beta chains from one sample in a study of CD8 T cells in Susac syndrome. TCRdb passed the immunoSEQ multiplex PCR reads through MiXCR, listing each CDR3 protein once. The sample yields about 300,000 distinct CDR3 sequences, 85% seen once. Sequencing used CD8+ T cells from PBMCs. The receptors were gathered from a human donor with multiple sclerosis. Each CDR3 is given with its conserved first and last residue. The order of the fields is D gene, J gene, clone size, V gene, CDR3 DNA, CDR3 protein. The D gene is left open where the match is weak. Where a row states a size, it is once, few, many or the class of an expanded clone; other rows omit it.

>NA|TRBJ1-1|NA|TRBV3-1
TGTGCCAGCAGCGCGGACCGGGCGGGTACTGAAGCTTTCTTT
CASSADRAGTEAFF
>NA|TRBJ2-7|NA|TRBV30
TGTGCCTGGAGTGCTGTAGGACGCCTGGCGAACTACGAGCAGTACTTC
CAWSAVGRLANYEQYF
>NA|TRBJ1-1|NA|TRBV20-1
TGCAGTGCTAGAGCGGGGCAAAACACTGAAGCTTTCTTT
CSARAGQNTEAFF
>TRBD2|TRBJ2-1|once|TRBV13
TGTGCCAGCAGCGTGATGTTGCGGGAGACCCGGTACAATGAGCAGTTCTTC
CASSVMLRETRYNEQFF
>TRBD1|TRBJ1-5|once|TRBV12-5
TGTGCTAGTGGTCCCGGGACAGGGGGCTATTGGCAGCCCCAGCATTTT
CASGPGTGGYWQPQHF
>TRBD2|TRBJ2-7|NA|TRBV20-1
TGCAGTGTGCGTTTGTTTTTTGAGTCAGCGGGAGGACCCTACGAGCAGTACTTC
CSVRLFFESAGGPYEQYF
>NA|TRBJ2-1|once|TRBV7-9
TGTGCCAGCAGATGGGATCAAGGGGGTAGGAATGAGCAGTTCTTC
CASRWDQGGRNEQFF
>TRBD2|TRBJ2-1|NA|TRBV29-1
TGCAGCGTTGTTAGGACTAGCGGTAGCCCTCGGTACAATGAGCAGTTCTTC
CSVVRTSGSPRYNEQFF
>NA|TRBJ2-7|NA|TRBV27
TGTGCCAGCAGTTTACAGCAGGGAAGGACTGAGCAGTACTTC
CASSLQQGRTEQYF
>NA|TRBJ2-5|NA|TRBV5-4
TGTGCCAGCAGCTTGGGGGCAGGTCAAGAGACCCAGTACTTC
CASSLGAGQETQYF
>NA|TRBJ1-2|NA|TRBV28
TGTGCCAGCAGCCTAATGAAATCAGGGTATGGCTACACCTTC
CASSLMKSGYGYTF
>NA|TRBJ2-3|NA|TRBV20-1
TGCAGTGCTCCCCCTAGGAGAGAGTCGGATACGCAGTATTTT
CSAPPRRESDTQYF
>NA|TRBJ2-5|NA|TRBV7-9
TGTGCCAGCAGCCCGAGGGACGATAAAGAGACCCAGTACTTC
CASSPRDDKETQYF
>TRBD1|TRBJ2-3|NA|TRBV15
TGTGCCACCAGCTACCGACAGGGTTCTAGCACAGATACGCAGTATTTT
CATSYRQGSSTDTQYF
>NA|TRBJ2-1|NA|TRBV5-1
TGCGCCAGCAGCGGGGGGGCCCAATACAATGAGCAGTTCTTC
CASSGGAQYNEQFF
>TRBD1|TRBJ1-2|NA|TRBV4-1
TGCGCCAGCAGCCCCAGGGGGGGCGATGGCTACACCTTC
CASSPRGGDGYTF
>NA|TRBJ1-5|few|TRBV12-3/TRBV12-4
TGTGCCAGCAGTTTAAGGGCAGGAGATCAGCCCCAGCATTTT
CASSLRAGDQPQHF
>TRBD1|TRBJ2-7|NA|TRBV30
TGTGCCTGGAGTGCCTACAGGGGCGAGCTGGTTGAGCAGTACTTC
CAWSAYRGELVEQYF
>NA|TRBJ1-1|NA|TRBV20-1
TGCAGTGCTAGGGGGCGGGGTACCGCTGAAGCTTTCTTT
CSARGRGTAEAFF
>NA|TRBJ2-3|NA|TRBV12-3/TRBV12-4
TGTGCCAGCAGTCCAGGACGGCGTTCCACAGATACGCAGTATTTT
CASSPGRRSTDTQYF
>NA|TRBJ2-1|NA|TRBV9
TGTGCCAGCAGTGAAGACGGGCGTTCCTACAATGAGCAGTTCTTC
CASSEDGRSYNEQFF
>NA|TRBJ1-2|NA|TRBV28
TGTGCCAGCAGTTTATCCCTGGAGAGTGCTGGCCATGGCTACACCTTC
CASSLSLESAGHGYTF
>TRBD1|TRBJ1-5|NA|TRBV7-3
TGTGCCAGCAGCCGAACAAACAGATTGGACAGGGGGAATCAGCCCCAGCATTTT
CASSRTNRLDRGNQPQHF